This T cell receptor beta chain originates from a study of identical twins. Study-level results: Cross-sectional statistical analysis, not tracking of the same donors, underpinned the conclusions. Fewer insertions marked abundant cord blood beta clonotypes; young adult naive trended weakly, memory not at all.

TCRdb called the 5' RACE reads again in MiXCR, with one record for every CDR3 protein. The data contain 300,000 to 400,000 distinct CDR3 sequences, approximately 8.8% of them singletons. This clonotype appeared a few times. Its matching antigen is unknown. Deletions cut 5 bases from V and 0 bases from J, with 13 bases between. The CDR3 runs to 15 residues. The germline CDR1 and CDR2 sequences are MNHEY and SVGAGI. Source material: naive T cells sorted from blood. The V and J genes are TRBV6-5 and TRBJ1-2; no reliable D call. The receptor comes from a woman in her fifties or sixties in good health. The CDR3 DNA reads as TGTGCCAGCAGTCCGGACCGTTTGGCTAACTATGGCTACACCTTC. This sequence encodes CASSPDRLANYGYTF.